This T cell receptor (beta chain) comes out of a study of T cell changes during pregnancy in multiple sclerosis. The assay was immunoSEQ multiplex PCR, and TCRdb's table has in-frame clones only and misses some. This sample has tens of thousands of clones, with 90% found just once. The CDR3 runs to 15 residues. In germline, CDR1 is MNHEY, CDR2 SMNVEV (reference sequence). Losses at the gene ends were 3 bases for V and 6 bases for J; bases not matched to a gene: 2. Sequenced here: peripheral blood, sampled in the third trimester of pregnancy. The TCR originated in a female donor in good health, enrolled as a control in a pregnancy study. The chain couples TRBV27 to TRBJ1-6; 10 bases fit TRBD1. Here the CDR3 reads CASSFRDRGNSPLHF. CDR3 coding DNA: TGTGCCAGCAGTTTCCGGGACAGGGGTAATTCACCCCTCCACTTT.